This T cell receptor (beta chain) was documented in a study of blood T cell repertoires in COVID-19. For the study at large: COVID-19 samples, acute and convalescent, were from the United States, Italy and Spain.

Study processing details: How many nucleated cells were present was estimated from reference gene primer amplification. Generated by immunoSEQ multiplex PCR, the TCRdb table keeps only in-frame clones and is missing some. The V and J calls and clone size are taken from that table; D and trimming were inferred from the DNA. The sample lists more than 200,000 clones; roughly 89% were seen once. Cohorts were determined from participant-reported clinical history. CDR1 and CDR2 from the germline V gene are SGHRS and YFSETQ. V lost 0 bases, J lost 2 bases, and 7 bases lay in between. CDR3 size: 14 residues.

This clonotype was sampled from a woman in her 30s with acute COVID-19. Sequencing input: PBMCs or T cells enriched from blood (not recorded which). This chain uses TRBV5-1 with TRBJ2-3; unclear D gene. The CDR3 here is CASSLVQITDTQYF. The CDR3 nucleotides are TGCGCCAGCAGCTTGGTGCAGATCACAGATACGCAGTATTTT.